These T cell receptor beta chains were read from a single sample in a study of blood T cell repertoires in COVID-19. The assay was immunoSEQ multiplex PCR, and TCRdb's table has in-frame clones only and misses some. The sample lists roughly 160,000 clones; about 82% were seen once. The sequencing input was peripheral blood. The receptors derive from a man in his forties or fifties with active or convalescent COVID-19. The CDR3 runs from the conserved cysteine through the conserved F or W. D genes are given only for firm matches.

CAGGQGTYEQYF	TGTGCCGGTGGACAGGGGACCTACGAGCAGTACTTC	TRBD1	TRBJ2-7	TRBV2
CASSRLAGRQETQYF	TGTGCCAGCAGTAGATTAGCGGGGAGGCAAGAGACCCAGTACTTC	TRBD2	TRBJ2-5	TRBV2
CASSSNDRDTQYF	TGTGCCAGCAGCTCCAATGACAGAGATACGCAGTATTTT	NA	TRBJ2-3	TRBV11-2
CAWREGHLQAFF	TGTGCCTGGCGCGAGGGACATTTACAAGCTTTCTTT	NA	TRBJ1-1	TRBV30
CASTAGRLSYEQYF	TGTGCCAGCACCGCGGGCCGACTCTCCTACGAGCAGTACTTC	NA	TRBJ2-7	TRBV7-9
CAISDLPGGGQPQHF	TGTGCCATCAGTGACCTCCCGGGGGGGGGTCAGCCCCAGCATTTT	NA	TRBJ1-5	TRBV10-3
CASSEASSGDYGYTF	TGTGCCAGCAGTGAAGCGTCGTCAGGGGACTATGGCTACACCTTC	NA	TRBJ1-2	TRBV6-1
CATSDTGQSGNTIYF	TGTGCCACCAGTGACACAGGGCAGTCTGGAAACACCATATATTTT	NA	TRBJ1-3	TRBV24-1
CASSSQGPNTGELFF	TGTGCCAGCAGCTCACAGGGGCCGAACACCGGGGAGCTGTTTTTT	TRBD1	TRBJ2-2	TRBV7-3
CASSYRHGNTIYF	TGTGCCAGCAGCTACAGGCATGGAAACACCATATATTTT	NA	TRBJ1-3	TRBV11-2
CASSYPPPGSGYTF	TGTGCCAGCAGTTACCCGCCTCCAGGTTCAGGCTACACCTTC	NA	TRBJ1-2	TRBV6-6
CASSLARTGELFF	TGTGCCAGCAGCTTAGCCCGCACCGGGGAGCTGTTTTTT	NA	TRBJ2-2	TRBV11-2
CASTPAAYNSPLHF	TGTGCCAGTACCCCCGCGGCCTATAATTCACCCCTCCACTTT	NA	TRBJ1-6	TRBV19
CASSQVGTSAYEQYF	TGTGCCAGCAGCCAAGTGGGGACTAGTGCCTACGAGCAGTACTTC	TRBD2	TRBJ2-7	TRBV3-1/TRBV3-2
CASKDSANTGELFF	TGTGCCAGCAAGGACAGCGCGAACACCGGGGAGCTGTTTTTT	NA	TRBJ2-2	TRBV7-3
CASSSTGGELFF	TGTGCCAGCAGCTCCACGGGAGGGGAGCTGTTTTTT	NA	TRBJ2-2	TRBV13
CASSLTGAQPQHF	TGTGCCAGCAGCCTGACAGGGGCTCAGCCCCAGCATTTT	TRBD1	TRBJ1-5	TRBV27
CSVGQNTGELFF	TGCAGCGTTGGACAAAACACCGGGGAGCTGTTTTTT	NA	TRBJ2-2	TRBV29-1
CASSLWGQGVAGYNSPLHF	TGTGCCAGCAGCTTGTGGGGACAGGGTGTCGCAGGCTATAATTCACCCCTCCACTTT	TRBD1	TRBJ1-6	TRBV5-5
CASSSSTGEWTEAFF	TGTGCCAGCAGTTCATCGACAGGGGAATGGACTGAAGCTTTCTTT	TRBD1	TRBJ1-1	TRBV28
CASSEARVREGYGYTF	TGTGCCAGCAGTGAAGCGCGTGTAAGGGAGGGCTATGGCTACACCTTC	NA	TRBJ1-2	TRBV6-1
CASSFGGGYTF	TGTGCCAGCAGTTTCGGGGGAGGCTACACCTTC	NA	TRBJ1-2	TRBV5-5
CATSDWQGTDTQYF	TGTGCCACCAGTGATTGGCAGGGCACAGATACGCAGTATTTT	NA	TRBJ2-3	TRBV24-1
CSASSGSRHSNQPQHF	TGCAGTGCTAGTTCGGGGAGTCGGCATAGCAATCAGCCCCAGCATTTT	NA	TRBJ1-5	TRBV20-1
CASSGGGFQGYEQYF	TGTGCCAGCAGTGGGGGGGGATTTCAGGGTTACGAGCAGTACTTC	TRBD2	TRBJ2-7	TRBV28
CASSPLPRYEQYF	TGCGCCAGCAGCCCACTTCCACGCTACGAGCAGTACTTC	NA	TRBJ2-7	TRBV4-1